The sequence of this TCR beta chain was determined in a study of shared T cell receptors in the human thymus. The method was immunoSEQ multiplex PCR; TCRdb's version includes in-frame clones alone and lacks a portion of them. The sample consists of 650,000 to 950,000 clones, roughly 85% of them appearing once. In addition, the sample was reused for a study of human thymus T cells. That source adds: Thymic resections from corrective heart surgery supplied the tissue. Across thymic and blood repertoires, the usage of V and J genes appeared to be biased. Thymic repertoires of unrelated individuals were reported in related research to overlap highly.

The receptor's source is a girl under three years old with a congenital heart defect. The specimen was thymocytes.

CDR3 in amino acids: CASSLEGGVGYTF. The CDR3 nucleotides read TGTGCCAGCAGTTTAGAGGGAGGGGTAGGCTACACCTTC. The chain employs TRBV27 and TRBJ1-2; weak D call: TRBD1 (5 bases). The CDR3 has 13 amino acids. Germline V gene data show CDR1 as MNHEY and CDR2 as SMNVEV (reference sequence). The V end was cut by 2 bases, the J end by 8 bases, with 12 bases between.